The clone carrying this T cell receptor beta chain came up a few times. The antigen is unknown. PCR used 60 Vbeta primers and 13 Jbeta primers. Only in-frame clones appear in the TCRdb table, and some are missing; sequencing was by immunoSEQ multiplex PCR. Of fewer than 100,000 clones listed, around 78% are singletons. This entry comes from a study of cytomegalovirus exposure and HLA in healthy donors. For the study at large: Unique TCRs from HLA-typed donors, 80 million to 100 million of them, were held in an early data release. Broader study findings: TCR beta sequences reportedly predicted most subjects' HLA-A and HLA-B alleles accurately. Later analysis showed most CMV-associated TCR beta chains appearing HLA-restricted. Presence/absence analyses supposed approximately even sequencing depth among donors.

The V and J ends lost 7 bases and 8 bases respectively, with 23 bases between them. The CDR3 loop spans 15 amino acids. CDR1 is MNHNS, CDR2 SASEGT, per germline. The specimen was PBMCs. V is TRBV6-1 and J is TRBJ1-2, with D maybe TRBD1 (5 bases). The TCR sequence derives from a male donor in good health and CMV-seropositive. The CDR3 sequence: CASIARDATGGGYTF. In DNA, the CDR3 is TGTGCCAGCATCGCGAGGGACGCAACTGGGGGGGGCTACACCTTC.